This section outlines one T cell receptor beta chain sequence together with its context. The CDR3 consists of 15 residues. Trimming took off 5 bases at V and 5 bases at J, with 16 bases between the two ends. CDR1 MRHNA and CDR2 SNTAGT come from the germline V gene. Under the authors' procedure: Scientists estimated how many nucleated cells there were by amplifying reference gene primers. TCRdb's table, derived via immunoSEQ multiplex PCR, lists solely in-frame clones and lacks some. V and J calls and clone size are as listed in that table; D and trimming were resolved from the DNA. The data hold hundreds of thousands of clones, with about 83% observed a single time. This entry comes from a study of blood T cell repertoires in COVID-19. Individuals drawn from under 30 US areas were roughly 18 to 100 years old. All recovered Cohort 3 donors got two negative PCRs, got clearance, or saw symptom resolution.

The receptor was isolated from a woman aged 40-49 years who had recovered from COVID-19. Source material: PBMCs or T cells enriched from blood (not recorded which). The gene calls are TRBV6-4 and TRBJ1-5; unclear D gene. CDR3 loop: CASSPPRAGDQPQHF. As DNA, the CDR3 is TGTGCCAGCAGTCCCCCCCGGGCGGGCGATCAGCCCCAGCATTTT.